This T cell receptor (beta chain) was recovered during a study of neurological immune-mediated disorders (dated by TCRdb to 2018 to 2020). Some background on the complete study: Of the approximately 34 multiple sclerosis patients, approximately 30 had relapsing-remitting MS and 3 had secondary progressive MS. Alongside PBMC samples, the set of about 100 TCR-beta libraries contained longitudinal samples, technical triplicates, and paired CD4+ and CD8+ T-cell subsets that had been sorted. Peripheral blood TCR-beta repertoires from patients with HTLV-I-associated myelopathy (HAM/TSP), patients with multiple sclerosis, and healthy controls were compared in the study using UMI-based sequencing. The cohort comprised 68 subjects: around 15 HAM/TSP patients, 35 or so multiple sclerosis patients and around 20 healthy controls. What the study reported, not specific to this receptor: Across subjects, expanded clones never shared an identical CDR3 amino acid sequence, which suggests that the TCR-beta repertoires in every group were private. No clinical or MRI features were associated with the MS cluster, and the authors said that larger cohorts are needed. In a phylogenetic analysis, the repertoires of 18 out of 34 MS patients fell into a single cluster of related CDR3 sequences, pointing to a possible signature at the repertoire level. The highest TCR clonal expansion was observed in HAM/TSP patients, whereas the lowest was observed in MS patients, even when compared with healthy controls.

To synthesize cDNA, template-switch 5'RACE was performed with a primer carrying a 10-nucleotide random unique molecular identifier so that each TCR transcript was tagged. Over 180 million TCR-beta sequences, covering 15-18 subjects, were produced in each sequencing run. Total RNA was extracted with the RNeasy kit. The KAPA Real-time Library Amplification kit was used to amplify TCR-beta VDJ regions with primers for the TCR constant region and the 5'RACE anchor. Sample indexes and Illumina adaptors were added in a first PCR, and a second PCR then increased library yield. After Ampure bead purification, the roughly 650 bp TCR product was size-selected on a 2% E-gel SizeSelection system. Library quality was checked on a Bioanalyzer, concentration was measured with Qubit, and libraries were quantified with the Kapa Library Quantification kit before pooling. An Illumina HiSeq 2500 sequenced the libraries paired-end 2 x 150 bp. To increase sequence diversity, about 25-31% phiX was spiked into each library pool. Processing in the source paper ran as follows. Quality-filtered reads were processed with the UMI-based MiGEC pipeline, and over 90% of raw TCR sequences were removed by the MiGEC pipeline during error correction. VDJ genes were aligned to IMGT germline references, and clonotypes were defined by unique CDR3 amino acid sequence plus V-J genes. Clonal expansion, Shannon diversity and CDR3 relatedness (CalcPairwiseDistances, ClusterSamples) were evaluated with VDJtools, and phylogenetic trees were built with CLCbio workbench. Expanded clones were defined as having at least 8 unique UMIs, based on coefficient-of-variation modelling across technical triplicates. TCRdb handled the public reads itself, with Q25 trimming in fastp and clone calling in MiXCR, and kept productive beta chains. Rows merge per CDR3 protein into single entries with the most common DNA and genes. The V and J calls were determined by TCRdb, not by the authors. The sample has roughly 41,000 distinct CDR3 sequences on record, about 2% of them singletons. Jointly, the top ten make up approximately 2.1% of the sample.

For the unsorted PBMC libraries, 2 million PBMCs were stored in RNAlater at -80 degrees C until RNA extraction and were used to generate the libraries. Multiple sclerosis patients were enrolled in a US clinical protocol under which disease progression was evaluated by magnetic resonance imaging. Peripheral blood was subjected to Ficoll-Hypaque density gradient centrifugation to isolate PBMCs, which were then cryopreserved in liquid nitrogen. This clonotype has ten or more counts. This receptor's antigen is unknown. No base qualities exist here, and no much larger clone lies one base off it. The CDR3 measures 15 amino acids from cysteine to phenylalanine. Only the CDR3 region is kept as DNA, spanning 45 bases read in frame from base 1. Trimming costs V 3 bases and J 0 bases, and their ends lie 11 bases apart. In the germline V gene (reference sequence), CDR1 corresponds to DFQATT and CDR2 to SNEGSKA.

This sequence uses TRBV20-1 and TRBJ1-4, with no reliable assignment of the D segment. Sequenced: PBMCs. The TCR was taken from a woman in her thirties or forties with multiple sclerosis. The DNA sequence is given as TGCAGTGCTAGCAATCCCAGAGCAACTAATGAAAAACTGTTTTTT. The translation is CSASNPRATNEKLFF.